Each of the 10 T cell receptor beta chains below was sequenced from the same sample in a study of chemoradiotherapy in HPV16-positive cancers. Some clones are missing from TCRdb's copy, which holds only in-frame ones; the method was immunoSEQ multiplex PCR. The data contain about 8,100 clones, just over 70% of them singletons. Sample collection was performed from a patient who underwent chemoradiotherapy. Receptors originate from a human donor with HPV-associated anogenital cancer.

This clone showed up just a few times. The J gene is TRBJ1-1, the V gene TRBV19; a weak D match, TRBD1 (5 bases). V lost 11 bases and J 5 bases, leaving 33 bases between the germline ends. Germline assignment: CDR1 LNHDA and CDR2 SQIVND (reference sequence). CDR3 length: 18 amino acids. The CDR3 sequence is CACNSPGGIEGGRTEAFF. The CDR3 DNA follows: TGTGCCTGTAATTCCCCTGGGGGGATTGAGGGTGGAAGGACTGAAGCTTTCTTT.

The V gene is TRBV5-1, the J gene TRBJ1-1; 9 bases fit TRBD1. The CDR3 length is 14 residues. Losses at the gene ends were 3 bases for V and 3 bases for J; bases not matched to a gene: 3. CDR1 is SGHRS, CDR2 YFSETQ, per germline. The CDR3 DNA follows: TGCGCCAGCAGCTGGGGACAGGGCTACACTGAAGCTTTCTTT. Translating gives CASSWGQGYTEAFF.

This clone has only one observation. CDR3 in DNA: TGTGCCAGCAGCTCGAGGGGTTGGCGAGAGTACAATGAGCAGTTCTTC. Amino acids: CASSSRGWREYNEQFF. The rearrangement uses TRBV5-6 and TRBJ2-1; tentatively, D is TRBD1 or TRBD2 (5 bases each). Deletions cut 3 bases from V and 4 bases from J, with 17 bases between. This CDR3 region has 16 residues. The germline V gene has CDR1 SGHDT and CDR2 YYEEEE.

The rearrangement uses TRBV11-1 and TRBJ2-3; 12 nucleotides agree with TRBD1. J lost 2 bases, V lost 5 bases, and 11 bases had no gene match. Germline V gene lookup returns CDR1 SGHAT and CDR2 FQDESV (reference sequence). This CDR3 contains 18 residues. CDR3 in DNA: TGTGCCAGCAGCCTCCGGGACAGGGGGCGAACACACACAGATACGCAGTATTTT. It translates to CASSLRDRGRTHTDTQYF.

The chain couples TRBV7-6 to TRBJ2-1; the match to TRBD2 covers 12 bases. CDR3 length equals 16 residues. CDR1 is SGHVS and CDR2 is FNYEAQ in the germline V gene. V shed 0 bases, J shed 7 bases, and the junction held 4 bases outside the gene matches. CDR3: CASSLAPSGGENEQFF. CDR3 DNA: TGTGCCAGCAGCTTAGCGCCTAGCGGGGGGGAGAATGAGCAGTTCTTC.

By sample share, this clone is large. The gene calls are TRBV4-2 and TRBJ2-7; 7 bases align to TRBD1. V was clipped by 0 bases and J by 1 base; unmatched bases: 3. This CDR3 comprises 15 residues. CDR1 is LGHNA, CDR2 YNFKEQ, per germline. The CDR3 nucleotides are TGTGCCAGCAGCCAAGAATGGGACAGTTCCTACGAGCAGTACTTC. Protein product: CASSQEWDSSYEQYF.

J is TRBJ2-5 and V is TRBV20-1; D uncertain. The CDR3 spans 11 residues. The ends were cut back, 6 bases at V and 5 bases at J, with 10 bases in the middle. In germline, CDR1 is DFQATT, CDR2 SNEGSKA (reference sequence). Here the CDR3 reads CSAKRRETQYF. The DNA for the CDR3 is TGCAGTGCCAAACGACGGGAGACCCAGTACTTC.

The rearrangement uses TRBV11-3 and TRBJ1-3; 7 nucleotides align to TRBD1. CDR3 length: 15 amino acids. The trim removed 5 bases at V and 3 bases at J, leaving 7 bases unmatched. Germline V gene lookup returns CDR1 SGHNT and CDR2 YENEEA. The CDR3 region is CASSEGGQVGNTIYF. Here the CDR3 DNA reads TGTGCCAGCAGCGAAGGGGGCCAAGTTGGAAACACCATATATTTT.

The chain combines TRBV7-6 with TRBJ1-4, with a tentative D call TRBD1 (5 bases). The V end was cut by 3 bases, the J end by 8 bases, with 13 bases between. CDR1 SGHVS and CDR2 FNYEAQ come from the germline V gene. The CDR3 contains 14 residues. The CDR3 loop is CASSLTVLGEKLFF. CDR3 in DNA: TGTGCCAGCAGCTTGACAGTTCTTGGGGAAAAACTGTTTTTT.

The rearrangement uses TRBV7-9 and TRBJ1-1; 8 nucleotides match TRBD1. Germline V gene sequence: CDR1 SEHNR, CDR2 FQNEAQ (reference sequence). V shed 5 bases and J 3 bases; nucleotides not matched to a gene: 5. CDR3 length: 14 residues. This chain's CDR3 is CASSLLDRDTEAFF. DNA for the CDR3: TGTGCCAGCAGCCTTTTGGACAGGGACACTGAAGCTTTCTTT.